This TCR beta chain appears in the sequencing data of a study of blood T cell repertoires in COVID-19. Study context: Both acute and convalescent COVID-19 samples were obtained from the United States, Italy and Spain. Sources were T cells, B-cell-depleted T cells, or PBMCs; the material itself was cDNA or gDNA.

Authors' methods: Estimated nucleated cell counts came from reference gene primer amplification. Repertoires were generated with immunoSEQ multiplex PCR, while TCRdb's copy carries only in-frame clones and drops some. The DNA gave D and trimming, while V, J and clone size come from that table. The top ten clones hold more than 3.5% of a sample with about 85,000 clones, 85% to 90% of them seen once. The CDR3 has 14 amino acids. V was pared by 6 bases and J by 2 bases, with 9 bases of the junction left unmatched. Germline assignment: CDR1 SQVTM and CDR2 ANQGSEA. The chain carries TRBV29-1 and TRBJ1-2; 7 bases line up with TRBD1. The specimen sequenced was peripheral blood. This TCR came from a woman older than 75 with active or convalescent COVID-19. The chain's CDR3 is CSVGGGQANYGYTF. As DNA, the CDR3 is TGCAGCGTGGGAGGAGGACAGGCCAACTATGGCTACACCTTC.